The 6 T cell receptor beta chains below come from one sample, sequenced in a study of Graves' ophthalmopathy and Graves' hyperthyroidism (dated by TCRdb to 2016 to 2019). TCRdb names Illumina HiSeq 2000 as the instrument used. For repertoire sequencing, the TCR beta CDR3 regions were amplified from RNA transcripts. A first-round RT-PCR used HTBI primers with the Qiagen OneStep RT-PCR kit, followed by a second-round multiplex PCR, size selection and purification. The raw public data were reprocessed by TCRdb itself: fastp quality trimming at Q25, MiXCR clonotype calling, in-frame beta chains only. Records with the same CDR3 protein are collapsed into one entry carrying the most frequent genes and DNA. For this sample there are roughly 500,000 distinct CDR3 sequences; approximately 14% appear just once. 8% to 10% of the sample comes from the top ten. Sequenced material: blood. The receptor set was obtained from a woman in her twenties or thirties with Graves' ophthalmopathy. Donor details come from another sample of the same person, matched by shared clones.

This clonotype has at least ten counts. This chain links TRBV12-3 or TRBV12-4 with TRBJ1-2; D unclear. V dropped 7 bases and J dropped 8 bases, with 11 bases sitting between them. The CDR3 loop spans 11 amino acids. CDR3 in amino acids: CASKRGLGYTF. DNA for the CDR3: TGTGCCAGCAAAAGAGGCCTGGGCTACACCTTC.

This clonotype was observed at least ten times. The genes are TRBV30 and TRBJ1-2, with 10 nucleotides matching TRBD1. The V gene's germline CDR1 is GTSNPN and CDR2 SVGIG (reference sequence). The CDR3 extends over 15 amino acids. Trimming cost V 1 base and J 4 bases; bases outside gene matches: 6. This CDR3 reads CAWSEGQGSSYGYTF. The CDR3 DNA reads as TGTGCCTGGAGTGAGGGACAGGGGAGTTCCTATGGCTACACCTTC.

This sequence joins TRBV7-2 and TRBJ2-2; possibly TRBD2 for D (5 bases). CDR1 and CDR2 from the germline V gene are SGHTA and FQGNSA. The V end was cut by 5 bases, the J end by 5 bases, with 12 bases between. The CDR3 spans 14 residues. CDR3 sequence: CASSRYGVTGELFF. In nucleotides, the CDR3 is TGTGCCAGCAGCCGATACGGGGTTACCGGGGAGCTGTTTTTT.

This clonotype was counted at least ten times. The genes are TRBV20-1 and TRBJ2-4, with 8 bases that match TRBD1. The V segment lost 6 bases and the J segment 10 bases; nucleotides outside the gene matches: 5. The CDR3 sequence is 11 residues long. Germline V gives CDR1 DFQATT, CDR2 SNEGSKA (reference sequence). The CDR3 bases are TGCAGTGCAAGGGACAGGCCTATTCAGTACTTC. Its protein is CSARDRPIQYF.

This clonotype has ten or more counts. This sequence joins TRBV12-3 or TRBV12-4 and TRBJ1-1; D remains ambiguous. Trimming took off 5 bases at V and 8 bases at J, with 12 bases between the two ends. The CDR3 consists of 12 residues. The CDR3 is CASSPDPLEAFF. CDR3 coding DNA: TGTGCCAGCAGTCCCGACCCATTAGAAGCTTTCTTT.

This clonotype was seen repeatedly, ten times or more. The rearrangement joins TRBV2 to TRBJ2-4; TRBD1 matches 8 bases. The CDR3 is 14 amino acids. Germline V gene lookup returns CDR1 SNHLY and CDR2 FYNNEI. J lost 0 bases, V lost 8 bases, and 3 bases had no gene match. The CDR3 region is CASGRGLAKNIQYF. The CDR3 coding sequence is TGTGCCAGCGGCAGGGGGCTAGCCAAAAACATTCAGTACTTC.